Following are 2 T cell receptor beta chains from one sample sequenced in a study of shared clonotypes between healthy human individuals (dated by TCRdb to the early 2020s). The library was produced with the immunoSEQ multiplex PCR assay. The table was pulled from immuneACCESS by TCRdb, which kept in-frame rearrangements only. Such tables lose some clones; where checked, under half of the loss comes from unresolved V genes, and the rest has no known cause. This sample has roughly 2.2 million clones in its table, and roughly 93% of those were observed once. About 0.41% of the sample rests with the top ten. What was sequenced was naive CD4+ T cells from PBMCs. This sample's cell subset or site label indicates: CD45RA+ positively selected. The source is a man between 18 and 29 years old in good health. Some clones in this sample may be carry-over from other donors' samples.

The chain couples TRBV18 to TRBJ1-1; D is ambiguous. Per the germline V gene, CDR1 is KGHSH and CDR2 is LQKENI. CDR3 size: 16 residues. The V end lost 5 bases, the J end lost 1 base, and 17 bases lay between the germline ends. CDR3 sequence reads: CASSYTRDITNTEAFF. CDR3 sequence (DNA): TGTGCCAGCTCATATACTCGTGACATCACGAACACTGAAGCTTTCTTT.

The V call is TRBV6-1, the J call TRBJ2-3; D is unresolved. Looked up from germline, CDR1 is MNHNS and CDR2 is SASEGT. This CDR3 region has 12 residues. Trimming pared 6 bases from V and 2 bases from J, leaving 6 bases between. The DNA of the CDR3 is TGTGCCAGCAGGGCGGACACAGATACGCAGTATTTT. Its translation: CASRADTDTQYF.